A single sample gave rise to the 2 T cell receptor beta chains below, sequenced in a study of T-cell memory formation after mild COVID-19. TCRdb processed the 5' RACE reads anew with MiXCR; each CDR3 protein has one entry. Among almost 550,000 distinct CDR3 sequences listed, approximately 20% were seen once. Sequencing was performed on PBMCs or a T cell subset sorted from them (not recorded which). Receptor source: an adult woman who had mild COVID-19 (a few samples of this study predate the infection). Cell type and time point are not known.

The genes are TRBV7-9 and TRBJ1-1; 9 positions match TRBD1. V lost 7 bases and J lost 4; bases outside the gene matches: 7. Germline-derived CDR1 and CDR2 are SEHNR and FQNEAQ (reference sequence). The CDR3 is 14 amino acids. CDR3 in amino acids: CASNRQGGITEAFF. The CDR3 DNA reads as TGTGCCAGCAACAGACAGGGGGGAATCACTGAAGCTTTCTTT.

V gene TRBV7-2 combines with J gene TRBJ1-2, with a weak D call TRBD1 (5 bases). Trimming left V 3 bases short and J 8 bases short, with 19 bases between. Germline CDR1 and CDR2: SGHTA and FQGNSA. The length of the CDR3 is 15 residues. CDR3 sequence: CASSLDLAQAGGYTF. CDR3 nucleotides: TGTGCCAGCAGCTTGGATTTGGCACAGGCGGGAGGCTACACCTTC.